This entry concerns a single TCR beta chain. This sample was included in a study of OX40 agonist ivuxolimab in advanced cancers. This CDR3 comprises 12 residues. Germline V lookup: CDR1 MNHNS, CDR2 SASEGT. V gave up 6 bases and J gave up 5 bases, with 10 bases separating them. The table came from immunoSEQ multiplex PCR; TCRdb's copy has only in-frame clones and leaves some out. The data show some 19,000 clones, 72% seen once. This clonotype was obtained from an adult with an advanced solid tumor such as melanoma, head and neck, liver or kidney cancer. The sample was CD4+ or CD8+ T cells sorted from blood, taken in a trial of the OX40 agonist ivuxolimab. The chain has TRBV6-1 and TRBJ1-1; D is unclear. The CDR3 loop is CASSGYGTEAFF. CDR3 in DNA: TGTGCCAGCAGCGGATACGGGACTGAAGCTTTCTTT.